This TCR beta chain comes out of a study of blood T cell repertoires in COVID-19. About this clone itself: Distinct nucleotide sequences in the sample also encode this CDR3.

Trimming pared 4 bases from V and 5 bases from J, leaving 8 bases between. Per germline, CDR1 SQVTM and CDR2 ANQGSEA. The CDR3 is 11 residues long. This table comes from immunoSEQ multiplex PCR, and its TCRdb copy is limited to in-frame clones, with some not included. The sample has fewer than 400,000 clones; around 84% are singletons. The study recruited people aged about 18 to 95 years across about 25 US areas. Sequenced: PBMCs or T cells enriched from blood (not recorded which). The chain has TRBV29-1 and TRBJ2-5; a weak D match, TRBD1 (5 bases). This TCR was recovered from a woman aged 30 to 39 who had been exposed to COVID-19. The CDR3 nucleotides are TGCAGCGTTGGCTCAGGGGAGACCCAGTACTTC. Its translation is CSVGSGETQYF.